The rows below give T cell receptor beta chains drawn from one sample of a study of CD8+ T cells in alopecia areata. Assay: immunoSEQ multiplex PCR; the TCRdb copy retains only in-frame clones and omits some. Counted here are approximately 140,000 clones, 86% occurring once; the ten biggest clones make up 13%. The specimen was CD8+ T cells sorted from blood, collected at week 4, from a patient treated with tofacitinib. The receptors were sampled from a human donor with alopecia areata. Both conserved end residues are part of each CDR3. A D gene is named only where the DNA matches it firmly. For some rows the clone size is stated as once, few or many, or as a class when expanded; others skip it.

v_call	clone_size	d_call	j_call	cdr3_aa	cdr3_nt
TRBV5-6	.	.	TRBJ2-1	CASSFPVSDSYNEQFF	TGTGCCAGCAGCTTTCCTGTTAGCGACTCCTACAATGAGCAGTTCTTC
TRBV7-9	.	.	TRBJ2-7	CATEGGSTYEQYF	TGTGCCACCGAGGGGGGCAGCACCTACGAGCAGTACTTC
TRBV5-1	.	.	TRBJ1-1	CASRPSTENTEAFF	TGCGCCAGCAGACCTAGCACTGAGAACACTGAAGCTTTCTTT
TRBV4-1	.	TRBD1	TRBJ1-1	CASGTGVDEAFF	TGCGCCAGCGGGACAGGGGTCGATGAAGCTTTCTTT
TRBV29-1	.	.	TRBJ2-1	CSVFANEQFF	TGCAGCGTTTTCGCCAATGAGCAGTTCTTC
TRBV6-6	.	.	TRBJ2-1	CASAGAAYNEQFF	TGTGCCAGCGCCGGGGCAGCTTACAATGAGCAGTTCTTC
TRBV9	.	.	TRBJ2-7	CASSGQEPPYEQYF	TGTGCCAGCAGCGGACAGGAGCCCCCCTACGAGCAGTACTTC
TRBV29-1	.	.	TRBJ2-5	CSVEDGGRTQERETQYF	TGCAGCGTTGAAGATGGTGGTAGGACTCAGGAACGGGAGACCCAGTACTTC
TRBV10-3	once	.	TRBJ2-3	CATQVAPGGTDTQYF	TGTGCCACCCAGGTAGCTCCGGGTGGCACAGATACGCAGTATTTT
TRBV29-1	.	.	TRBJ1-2	CSAVQGDYGYTF	TGCAGCGCCGTACAAGGGGACTATGGCTACACCTTC
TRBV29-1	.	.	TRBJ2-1	CSVDRESEQFF	TGCAGCGTTGACCGGGAGTCTGAGCAGTTCTTC
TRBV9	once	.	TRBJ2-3	CASSSGGFRTDTQYF	TGTGCCAGCAGCTCCGGGGGTTTCAGGACAGATACGCAGTATTTT
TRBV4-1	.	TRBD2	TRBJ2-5	CASSQTTSEQETQYF	TGCGCCAGCAGCCAGACCACTAGCGAACAAGAGACCCAGTACTTC
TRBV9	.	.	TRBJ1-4	CASSVVATTVATNEKLFF	TGTGCCAGCAGCGTAGTGGCCACGACGGTAGCAACTAATGAAAAACTGTTTTTT
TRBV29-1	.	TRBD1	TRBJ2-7	CSPLGPGGYEQYF	TGCAGCCCACTGGGGCCAGGGGGTTACGAGCAGTACTTC
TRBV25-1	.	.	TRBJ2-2	CASATTSDTGELFF	TGTGCCAGCGCTACTACATCAGACACCGGGGAGCTGTTTTTT
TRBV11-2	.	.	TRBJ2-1	CASSLEGLVYNEQFF	TGTGCCAGCAGCTTGGAGGGCCTAGTTTACAATGAGCAGTTCTTC
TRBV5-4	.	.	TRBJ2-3	CASRATGTDLSTDTQYF	TGTGCCAGCAGAGCTACCGGGACCGACCTTAGCACAGATACGCAGTATTTT
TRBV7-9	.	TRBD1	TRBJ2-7	CASSPGQGSSYEQYF	TGTGCCAGCAGCCCCGGACAGGGGAGCTCCTACGAGCAGTACTTC
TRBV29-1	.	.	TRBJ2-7	CSVVPDLFGTGEQYF	TGCAGCGTTGTCCCCGACCTTTTCGGGACTGGCGAGCAGTACTTC